These 14 T cell receptor beta chains were sequenced from one sample in a study of T cell responses to AZD1222 COVID-19 vaccine. Assay used: immunoSEQ multiplex PCR; TCRdb lists only in-frame clones, some missing. The data contain 150,000 or so clones, more than 85% of them singletons. The material was peripheral blood, obtained on day 0 of AZD1222 vaccination. The receptors stem from an adult in good health.

CDR3 bases: TGTGCCAGCAGAGAGGGACAGTCTAACTATGGCTACACCTTC. Translation: CASREGQSNYGYTF. This rearrangement joins TRBV6-1 to TRBJ1-2; TRBD1 matches at 7 bases. CDR1 and CDR2 from the germline V gene are MNHNS and SASEGT. J was trimmed by 0 bases and V by 6 bases; bases with no gene match: 4. The CDR3 is made up of 14 amino acids.

V gene TRBV27 combines with J gene TRBJ1-6, with D unresolved. Trimming removed 2 bases from V and 5 bases from J, with 7 bases in between. The CDR3 spans 14 residues. Germline values: CDR1 MNHEY, CDR2 SMNVEV (reference sequence). DNA for the CDR3: TGTGCCAGCAGTTTAGAAGGAAATAATTCACCCCTCCACTTT. Translating it yields CASSLEGNNSPLHF.

The V gene is TRBV4-3, the J gene TRBJ1-6, with a possible D match to TRBD1 (6 bases). V lost 0 bases and J 9 bases, leaving 9 bases between the germline ends. This CDR3 has 14 residues. Germline V gives CDR1 LGHNA, CDR2 YSLEER. The CDR3 DNA reads as TGCGCCAGCAGCCAAGAGGGGGGGGCTTCACCCCTCCACTTT. Protein: CASSQEGGASPLHF.

V usage is TRBV18 and J usage is TRBJ2-5, with no clear D. V dropped 3 bases and J dropped 2 bases, with 7 bases sitting between them. CDR1 and CDR2 from the germline V gene are KGHSH and LQKENI. The CDR3 is 13 residues long. The CDR3 here is CASSPNGQETQYF. The CDR3 nucleotides read TGTGCCAGCTCACCCAACGGGCAAGAGACCCAGTACTTC.

The chain recombines TRBV5-1 with TRBJ2-6, with D hard to call. V lost 4 bases and J 4 bases, leaving 9 bases between the germline ends. CDR1 and CDR2 (germline): SGHRS, YFSETQ. CDR3 length equals 14 residues. The CDR3: CASSAGAGANVLTF. In nucleotides, the CDR3 is TGCGCCAGCAGCGCCGGAGCCGGGGCCAACGTCCTGACTTTC.

V is TRBV10-3 and J is TRBJ1-2, with D unclear. Trimming took off 3 bases at V and 4 bases at J, with 15 bases between the two ends. CDR3 length: 15 residues. Germline V CDR1 and CDR2: ENHRY, SYGVKD. This CDR3 reads CAISDPSQLFYGYTF. DNA of the CDR3: TGTGCCATCAGTGACCCCTCGCAGTTGTTCTATGGCTACACCTTC.

The chain links TRBV5-1 to TRBJ2-3; D gene ambiguous. Germline CDR1 and CDR2: SGHRS and YFSETQ. The CDR3 extends over 15 amino acids. Trimming left V 4 bases short and J 0 bases short, with 12 bases between. The DNA for the CDR3 is TGCGCCAGCAGCCAGGACGGGCCTAGCACAGATACGCAGTATTTT. It codes for CASSQDGPSTDTQYF. The entire variable domain, with the rest obtained from reference TRBV5-1 and TRBJ2-3, is as follows: KAGVTQTPRYLIKTRGQQVTLSCSPISGHRSVSWYQQTPGQGLQFLFEYFSETQRNKGNFPGRFSGRQFSNSRSEMNVSTLELGDSALYLCASSQDGPSTDTQYFGPGTRLTVL.

The CDR3 sequence: CASSYDPVGYNEQFF. The CDR3 DNA sequence: TGTGCCAGCAGTTACGACCCGGTGGGTTACAATGAGCAGTTCTTC. J is TRBJ2-1 and V is TRBV11-3; no clear D. Trimming took 6 bases from V and 4 from J, leaving 16 bases between them. CDR3 length: 15 amino acids. Germline lookup yields CDR1 SGHNT and CDR2 YENEEA.

The J gene is TRBJ1-2, the V gene TRBV7-9; D uncertain. Trimming stripped 1 base from V and 1 base from J, with 13 bases between. This CDR3 region has 16 residues. CDR1 is SEHNR, CDR2 FQNEAQ, per germline (reference sequence). This CDR3 is CASSLEARLDNYGYTF. CDR3 coding DNA: TGTGCCAGCAGCTTAGAGGCCCGACTAGATAACTATGGCTACACCTTC.

This clone is a singleton in its sample. This chain joins TRBV7-9 and TRBJ2-7; D gene uncertain. CDR3 size: 12 residues. Trimming pared 5 bases from V and 1 base from J, leaving 6 bases between. CDR1 is SEHNR, CDR2 FQNEAQ, per germline (reference sequence). The CDR3 bases are TGTGCCAGCAGCCGTAATTCCTACGAGCAGTACTTC. Translating gives CASSRNSYEQYF.

The chain is built from TRBV6-1 and TRBJ2-3; TRBD1 aligns across 8 bases. The CDR3 is 14 amino acids. Trimming removed 3 bases from V and 5 bases from J; junction bases left unmatched: 4. The germline CDR1 and CDR2 sequences are MNHNS and SASEGT. The CDR3 region is CASSEGQEGDTQYF. CDR3 DNA: TGTGCCAGCAGTGAGGGACAGGAGGGAGATACGCAGTATTTT.

V gene TRBV10-1 combines with J gene TRBJ2-7; no firm D call. Trimming shortened V by 4 bases and J by 3 bases, and 10 bases separated the two germline ends. Germline V gives CDR1 WNHNN, CDR2 SYGVQD (reference sequence). There are 13 residues in the CDR3. CDR3 in amino acids: CASSGAAVYEQYF. CDR3 coding DNA: TGCGCCAGCAGTGGGGCAGCCGTCTACGAGCAGTACTTC.

This clone was seen just once. The chain is built from TRBV19 and TRBJ2-1; perhaps TRBD2 as D (5 bases). CDR1 is LNHDA and CDR2 is SQIVND in the germline V gene (reference sequence). The CDR3 spans 15 residues. Trimming stripped 5 bases from V and 4 bases from J, with 15 bases between. CDR3 bases: TGTGCCAGTAGTTCCCCGGGTAGCGTATACAATGAGCAGTTCTTC. It yields the protein CASSSPGSVYNEQFF.

The chain has TRBV6-2 or TRBV6-3 and TRBJ2-2; D gene unclear. This CDR3 spans 13 amino acids. V lost 0 bases, J lost 6 bases, and 5 bases lay in between. Germline V lookup: CDR1 MNHEY, CDR2 SVGEGT. The CDR3, as DNA: TGTGCCAGCAGTTACTCTTCCGCCGGGGAGCTGTTTTTT. The encoded protein is CASSYSSAGELFF.